This T cell receptor (beta chain) is drawn from a study of T cells in Graves' hyperthyroidism and ophthalmopathy. There were TCR beta CDR3 regions amplified from RNA transcripts. First-round RT-PCR targeting the TCR CDR3 was performed with the HTBI primer set. A single record per CDR3 protein comes from TCRdb applying MiXCR to the multiplex PCR reads. Among 490,000 or so distinct CDR3 sequences listed, over 45% were seen once. This sequence was found in an adult woman with Graves' disease, either hyperthyroidism or ophthalmopathy (not recorded which). The sequenced sample consisted of peripheral blood or thyroid tissue (not recorded which).

The CDR3 loop is CASSDPTAWGYTF. In DNA, the CDR3 is TGTGCCAGCAGTGATCCGACGGCGTGGGGCTACACCTTC. V and J are TRBV2 and TRBJ1-2; no reliable D call. There are 13 residues in the CDR3. The V end was cut by 3 bases, the J end by 8 bases, with 13 bases between. CDR1 is SNHLY and CDR2 is FYNNEI in the germline V gene.